A single sample is the source of the 29 T cell receptor beta chains below, sequenced in a study of blood T cells in healthy people across ages. A J-beta primer mix and a sample-barcoded 5' primer were used in a second PCR of roughly 7 to 12 cycles. One entry per CDR3 protein results from TCRdb running MiXCR on the 5' RACE reads. The sample contains more than 650,000 distinct CDR3 sequences, 20% to 25% of which appear only once. Sequencing was done on a sample of blood. These TCRs come from a man between 65 and 79 years old in good health.

The chain has TRBV28 and TRBJ1-2; 10 nucleotides agree with TRBD1. The germline V gene encodes CDR1 MDHEN and CDR2 SYDVKM. CDR3 size: 14 residues. V dropped 8 bases and J dropped 7; count of bases not matched to a gene: 10. The CDR3 nucleotides are TGTGCCAGCGGGGACCGGGACAGGGGTGGTGGCTACACCTTC. It encodes CASGDRDRGGGYTF.

This clonotype has a count of ten or more. V and J are TRBV12-3 or TRBV12-4 and TRBJ1-4, with 7 bases identical to TRBD1. The CDR3 extends over 15 amino acids. Trimming cost V 6 bases and J 8 bases; bases outside gene matches: 12. DNA for the CDR3: TGTGCCAGCAGCGGGAACAGGGGATCGGGGGAAAAACTGTTTTTT. It yields the protein CASSGNRGSGEKLFF.

This clonotype was observed a handful of times. V gene TRBV12-3 or TRBV12-4 combines with J gene TRBJ2-5; weak D call: TRBD1 (5 bases). The J call may be mistaken, given a closer DNA end match to TRBJ2-1. The CDR3 length is 14 residues. The CDR3 loop reads CASSLQGAPNEQFF. CDR3 nucleotides: TGTGCCAGCAGTTTACAAGGGGCTCCTAATGAGCAGTTCTTC.

This rearrangement joins TRBV2 to TRBJ1-1, with unresolved D. Germline CDR1 SNHLY, CDR2 FYNNEI. V lost 7 bases to trimming and J lost 10 bases, with 13 bases between them. This CDR3 region has 11 residues. The CDR3 loop is CASTIAPRAFF. CDR3 in DNA: TGTGCCAGCACAATTGCCCCTCGAGCTTTCTTT.

This clonotype has more than one count but fewer than ten. J is TRBJ1-2 and V is TRBV6-5; 9 bases line up with TRBD1. J was trimmed by 6 bases and V by 2 bases; bases with no gene match: 13. CDR3 size: 17 residues. Germline V gene lookup returns CDR1 MNHEY and CDR2 SVGAGI. DNA of the CDR3: TGTGCCAGCAGTTACAAAAGACCGGGACAGGGTTCGAATGGCTACACCTTC. Translating gives CASSYKRPGQGSNGYTF.

This clonotype has more than one count but fewer than ten. J is TRBJ1-4 and V is TRBV6-1, with 9 bases matching TRBD1. The CDR3 length is 16 residues. CDR1 is MNHNS, CDR2 SASEGT, per germline. The V gene end was trimmed by 5 bases and the J gene end by 5 bases; junction bases not matched to a gene: 9. In DNA form, the CDR3 reads TGTGCCAGCAGTCCCCTCCCGGGACAGGGAAATGAAAAACTGTTTTTT. Its translation: CASSPLPGQGNEKLFF.

This chain connects TRBV7-2 to TRBJ1-5; weak D call: TRBD1 (6 bases). Germline CDR1 SGHTA, CDR2 FQGNSA. V was pared by 3 bases and J by 0 bases, with 12 bases between. The CDR3 runs 16 residues. CDR3 DNA sequence: TGTGCCAGCAGCTTGGGCAGGGGTTATAGCAATCAGCCCCAGCATTTT. Translation gives CASSLGRGYSNQPQHF.

The chain combines TRBV3-1 with TRBJ2-3, with D hard to call. CDR3 length: 14 residues. V was clipped by 0 bases and J by 4 bases, with 8 bases between them. Germline V lookup: CDR1 LGHDT, CDR2 YNNKEL (reference sequence). The CDR3 reads CASSQETPPDTQYF. CDR3 sequence (DNA): TGTGCCAGCAGCCAAGAAACCCCTCCAGATACGCAGTATTTT.

This clonotype has more than one count but fewer than ten. The chain carries TRBV7-9 and TRBJ2-1; D could derive from TRBD1 or TRBD2 (6 bases each). The CDR3 runs to 15 residues. Germline V gene lookup returns CDR1 SEHNR and CDR2 FQNEAQ (reference sequence). The V end was cut by 1 base, the J end by 4 bases, with 11 bases between. CDR3 protein: CASSLVRGAYNEQFF. In nucleotides, the CDR3 is TGTGCCAGCAGCTTAGTGAGGGGGGCTTACAATGAGCAGTTCTTC.

This clonotype turned up a few times. V gene TRBV5-1 combines with J gene TRBJ1-1; D is unclear. The CDR3 is 13 amino acids. The germline V gene encodes CDR1 SGHRS and CDR2 YFSETQ. The V and J ends lost 0 bases and 7 bases respectively, with 10 bases between them. The CDR3 DNA follows: TGCGCCAGCAGCTTGGAAGACCTGGGTGAAGCTTTCTTT. It yields the protein CASSLEDLGEAFF.

This chain links TRBV5-1 with TRBJ1-5, with TRBD1 identical over 11 bases. Trimming at V came to 1 base and at J to 2 bases, leaving 8 bases not matched to a gene. The CDR3 sequence is 18 residues long. Germline V lookup: CDR1 SGHRS, CDR2 YFSETQ. The CDR3 coding sequence is TGCGCCAGCAGCTTGAGGGGACAGGGGGGGATCGGCAATCAGCCCCAGCATTTT. It translates to CASSLRGQGGIGNQPQHF. Full variable domain (remainder filled in from reference TRBV5-1 and TRBJ1-5): KAGVTQTPRYLIKTRGQQVTLSCSPISGHRSVSWYQQTPGQGLQFLFEYFSETQRNKGNFPGRFSGRQFSNSRSEMNVSTLELGDSALYLCASSLRGQGGIGNQPQHFGDGTRLSIL.

The table lists this clonotype with a few counts. The V and J genes are TRBV29-1 and TRBJ1-2, with D hard to call. The germline gives CDR1 SQVTM, CDR2 ANQGSEA. Trimming removed 2 bases from V and 3 bases from J, with 7 bases in between. CDR3 length equals 12 residues. The CDR3 bases are TGCAGCGTTGAAAGCGTGCACTATGGCTACACCTTC. Translation gives CSVESVHYGYTF. Looking up the rest from reference TRBV29-1 and TRBJ1-2 gives the full variable domain: SAVISQKPSRDICQRGTSLTIQCQVDSQVTMMFWYRQQPGQSLTLIATANQGSEATYESGFVIDKFPISRPNLTFSTLTVSNMSPEDSSIYLCSVESVHYGYTFGSGTRLTVV.

This clonotype was seen more than once but under ten times. The V call is TRBV5-1, the J call TRBJ2-3; D might be TRBD1 or TRBD2, each matching 5 bases. The CDR3 totals 17 residues. Trimming took off 0 bases at V and 1 base at J, with 15 bases between the two ends. Germline assignment: CDR1 SGHRS and CDR2 YFSETQ. CDR3 in DNA: TGCGCCAGCAGCTTGGCTGGGGGTACGTTGGGCACAGATACGCAGTATTTT. It codes for CASSLAGGTLGTDTQYF.

This clonotype has a handful of counts. The CDR3 is CASRLASGTDTQYF. The CDR3 DNA is TGTGCCAGCAGGTTGGCTAGCGGGACCGATACGCAGTATTTT. The V gene is TRBV6-5, the J gene TRBJ2-3, with TRBD2 matching 9 bases. The length of the CDR3 is 14 residues. Germline CDR1 is MNHEY and CDR2 is SVGAGI. With 6 bases clipped from V and 6 bases from J, the junction kept 7 bases outside the gene matches.

The chain is built from TRBV6-5 and TRBJ2-3, with 8 nucleotides matching TRBD2. After removal of 8 bases from V and 2 bases from J, the junction contained 6 bases not matched to a gene. CDR3 size: 14 residues. Germline V gene sequence: CDR1 MNHEY, CDR2 SVGAGI. CDR3 nucleotide sequence: TGTGCCAGCTGGCGGGGGGACTACACAGATACGCAGTATTTT. Translating gives CASWRGDYTDTQYF.

This clonotype was recorded a few times. The chain employs TRBV2 and TRBJ2-2, with D possibly called TRBD1 or TRBD2 (5 bases each). The CDR3 covers 13 residues. The V gene's germline CDR1 is SNHLY and CDR2 FYNNEI. Trimming took off 8 bases at V and 4 bases at J, with 11 bases between the two ends. The CDR3: CASGLGTTGELFF. For the CDR3, the DNA is TGTGCCAGCGGGCTAGGGACCACCGGGGAGCTGTTTTTT. The full variable domain, completed using reference TRBV2 and TRBJ2-2, is EPEVTQTPSHQVTQMGQEVILRCVPISNHLYFYWYRQILGQKVEFLVSFYNNEISEKSEIFDDQFSVERPDGSNFTLKIRSTKLEDSAMYFCASGLGTTGELFFGEGSRLTVL.

The chain combines TRBV3-1 with TRBJ2-3, with D unresolved. CDR1 is LGHDT, CDR2 YNNKEL, per germline (reference sequence). The V gene lost 8 bases and the J gene lost 7 bases, with 13 bases spanning the gap. This CDR3 region has 12 residues. This chain's CDR3 is CASGLRENTQYF. DNA for the CDR3: TGTGCCAGCGGGTTGAGAGAGAATACGCAGTATTTT.

The chain carries TRBV5-1 and TRBJ2-1; 7 nucleotides line up with TRBD2. After removal of 4 bases from V and 5 bases from J, the junction contained 9 bases not matched to a gene. The CDR3 spans 15 residues. Germline loops: CDR1 SGHRS, CDR2 YFSETQ. The CDR3, as DNA: TGCGCCAGCAGCCCAGGGTGGCGGGAGAACAATGAGCAGTTCTTC. This codes for CASSPGWRENNEQFF.

This clonotype has only one observation. The chain combines TRBV7-8 with TRBJ1-2, with a tentative D call TRBD1 (5 bases). This CDR3 has 14 residues. V lost 6 bases and J 2 bases, leaving 13 bases between the germline ends. Germline V CDR1 and CDR2: SGHVS, FQNEAQ. The CDR3 bases are TGTGCCAGCAGTCCGGGACGGCCGAACTATGGCTACACCTTC. It encodes CASSPGRPNYGYTF.

Only a few counts were recorded for this clonotype. This sequence joins TRBV20-1 and TRBJ1-4; TRBD1 matches at 8 bases. V shed 2 bases and J 7 bases; nucleotides not matched to a gene: 9. CDR3 length equals 15 residues. Per the germline V gene, CDR1 is DFQATT and CDR2 is SNEGSKA (reference sequence). The DNA for the CDR3 is TGCAGTGCTAGACCCGGGACAGGTTCACTTGAAAAACTGTTTTTT. Amino acids: CSARPGTGSLEKLFF.

The rearrangement links TRBV15 to TRBJ1-1; 9 nucleotides match TRBD1. This CDR3 has 16 residues. J was trimmed by 6 bases and V by 2 bases; bases with no gene match: 10. Germline loops: CDR1 LNHNV, CDR2 YYDKDF (reference sequence). The CDR3 bases are TGTGCCACCAGCAGACCCTTGACAGGGGGTTTGGCTGAAGCTTTCTTT. Its protein product is CATSRPLTGGLAEAFF. Variable domain in full (rest from reference TRBV15 and TRBJ1-1): DAMVIQNPRYQVTQFGKPVTLSCSQTLNHNVMYWYQQKSSQAPKLLFHYYDKDFNNEADTPDNFQSRRPNTSFCFLDIRSPGLGDTAMYLCATSRPLTGGLAEAFFGQGTRLTVV.

This clonotype was found a few times. The chain couples TRBV27 to TRBJ2-1; D tentatively fits TRBD1 or TRBD2 (7 bases each). Trimming cost V 4 bases and J 2 bases, with 18 bases left between them. This CDR3 is 17 amino acids long. Looked up from germline, CDR1 is MNHEY and CDR2 is SMNVEV (reference sequence). For the CDR3, the DNA is TGTGCCAGCAGTTCCTCTGGGAGGGGGACAGCCTACAATGAGCAGTTCTTC. Translating it yields CASSSSGRGTAYNEQFF.

The chain employs TRBV18 and TRBJ2-2; 9 bases fit TRBD2. From germline, CDR1 is KGHSH and CDR2 LQKENI. CDR3 length equals 16 residues. Trimming removed 3 bases from V and 4 bases from J; junction bases left unmatched: 6. CDR3 sequence: CASSPVKREVTGELFF. In nucleotides, the CDR3 is TGTGCCAGCTCACCGGTCAAGCGGGAGGTCACCGGGGAGCTGTTTTTT.

The count of this clonotype is one. The chain employs TRBV18 and TRBJ1-1; a weak D match, TRBD1 (6 bases). The germline V gene has CDR1 KGHSH and CDR2 LQKENI. Trimming removed 2 bases at V and 4 bases at J, with 14 bases between. The CDR3 consists of 15 residues. CDR3: CASSPGGALGTEAFF. DNA for the CDR3: TGTGCCAGCTCACCAGGGGGGGCTTTAGGCACTGAAGCTTTCTTT.

This clonotype was found a few times. J is TRBJ2-4 and V is TRBV3-1; D perhaps matches TRBD2 (5 bases). The CDR3 covers 12 residues. From germline, CDR1 is LGHDT and CDR2 YNNKEL (reference sequence). Trimming left V 2 bases short and J 15 bases short, with 14 bases between. The chain's CDR3 is CASSQTETTVYF. The DNA of the CDR3 is TGTGCCAGCAGCCAAACTGAGACTACTGTGTACTTC.

The chain has TRBV2 and TRBJ2-3; possible D gene TRBD1, 5 bases. The CDR3 loop spans 15 amino acids. The V gene lost 2 bases and the J gene lost 3 bases, with 12 bases spanning the gap. Germline assignment: CDR1 SNHLY and CDR2 FYNNEI. The CDR3 nucleotides read TGTGCCAGCAGTGAAAAAGTCAGGGTGACAGATACGCAGTATTTT. Residues: CASSEKVRVTDTQYF.

J is TRBJ2-7 and V is TRBV28; either TRBD1 or TRBD2 may fit D (5 bases each). V lost 11 bases to trimming and J lost 6 bases, with 23 bases between them. The CDR3 length is 14 residues. The germline CDR1 and CDR2 sequences are MDHEN and SYDVKM. Written as DNA, the CDR3 is TGTGCCCAAACCGGGACCACCCTAGGAGGCGAGCAGTACTTC. Encoded protein: CAQTGTTLGGEQYF.

The rearrangement joins TRBV7-2 to TRBJ2-3, with a tentative D call TRBD1 (7 bases). V lost 2 bases and J lost 0, with 15 bases in between. The CDR3 contains 17 residues. Germline CDR1 and CDR2: SGHTA and FQGNSA. CDR3 bases: TGTGCCAGCAGCTTACTCTCAGGGGGGCCTAGCACAGATACGCAGTATTTT. This encodes CASSLLSGGPSTDTQYF.

The V gene is TRBV28, the J gene TRBJ2-2, with 7 bases aligning to TRBD1. The CDR3 sequence is 15 residues long. CDR1 is MDHEN and CDR2 is SYDVKM in the germline V gene. After removal of 9 bases from V and 5 bases from J, the junction contained 12 bases not matched to a gene. CDR3: CASRDRARGTGELFF. The CDR3 bases are TGTGCCAGTCGAGACAGGGCGCGAGGGACCGGGGAGCTGTTTTTT.